The 4 T cell receptor beta chains given below trace back to one sample, sequenced in a study of blood T cell repertoires in COVID-19. Here immunoSEQ multiplex PCR was the method, and the copy in TCRdb shows in-frame clones only, minus some. The sample yields 310,000 or so clones, 88% seen once. The material sequenced was peripheral blood. Source of these receptors: a young woman with COVID-19, enrolled during active disease.

V usage is TRBV6-5 and J usage is TRBJ2-7; D is possibly TRBD1 (5 bases). Germline-derived CDR1 and CDR2 are MNHEY and SVGAGI. Trimming left V 9 bases short and J 4 bases short, with 10 bases between. CDR3 length equals 11 residues. The CDR3 protein is CASRQYYEQYF. CDR3 nucleotide sequence: TGTGCCAGTCGACAGTATTACGAGCAGTACTTC.

This clone was detected only a few times. The rearrangement joins TRBV2 to TRBJ1-5, with TRBD1 matching 7 bases. V was pared by 3 bases and J by 6 bases, with 8 bases of the junction left unmatched. Germline V gene sequence: CDR1 SNHLY, CDR2 FYNNEI. The CDR3 extends over 15 amino acids. The CDR3 bases are TGTGCCAGCAGTGATCCGGGGACAGCCAGTCAGCCCCAGCATTTT. Its protein product is CASSDPGTASQPQHF.

The chain recombines TRBV9 with TRBJ2-1; 9 positions match TRBD2. CDR3 length: 16 amino acids. Germline V gene lookup returns CDR1 SGDLS and CDR2 YYNGEE. The J segment lost 2 bases and the V segment lost 3 bases, leaving 6 bases of the junction unmatched. The CDR3 reads CASSAQAGGPYNEQFF. In nucleotides, the CDR3 is TGTGCCAGCAGCGCCCAAGCGGGAGGACCCTACAATGAGCAGTTCTTC. Looking up the rest from reference TRBV9 and TRBJ2-1 gives the full variable domain: DSGVTQTPKHLITATGQRVTLRCSPRSGDLSVYWYQQSLDQGLQFLIQYYNGEERAKGNILERFSAQQFPDLHSELNLSSLELGDSALYFCASSAQAGGPYNEQFFGPGTRLTVL.

This clone was detected only once. V is TRBV7-8 and J is TRBJ2-2; TRBD2 agrees at 9 bases. In germline, CDR1 is SGHVS, CDR2 FQNEAQ. This CDR3 contains 17 residues. V trimming: 0 bases; J trimming: 5 bases; junction bases outside the gene matches: 7. The CDR3 DNA sequence: TGTGCCAGCAGCTTAGCGGCGATAGGACTAGCGACCGGGGAGCTGTTTTTT. As protein: CASSLAAIGLATGELFF.